This T cell receptor (beta chain) originates from a study of shared clonotypes between healthy human individuals. Germline-derived CDR1 and CDR2 are SQVTM and ANQGSEA. The CDR3 loop spans 14 amino acids. Trimming removed 6 bases from V and 2 bases from J; junction bases left unmatched: 4. Produced via immunoSEQ multiplex PCR; TCRdb's table is partial and in-frame only. The profile covers millions of clones, with approximately 90% appearing a single time and under 0.15% taken by the ten largest. CD4+ cells underwent separation, giving CD45RA+ naive and CD45RA-negative memory subsets. The receptor was isolated from a man younger than 30 in good health. The chain is built from TRBV29-1 and TRBJ2-2, with 9 bases aligning to TRBD2. Sequenced sample: naive CD4+ T cells sorted from blood. Noted subset: CD45RA+ positively selected. This CDR3 reads CSVFSGGNTGELFF. Here the CDR3 DNA reads TGCAGCGTCTTTAGCGGGGGAAACACCGGGGAGCTGTTTTTT.